This TCR beta chain was obtained from a study of blood T cell repertoires in COVID-19. Study-level background: Italy, Spain and the United States were the sources of the convalescent and acute COVID-19 samples. From T cells, B-cell-depleted T cells, or PBMCs came the material, which was cDNA or gDNA.

Original methodology: For nucleated cells, counts were estimated from reference gene primer amplification. The protocol was immunoSEQ multiplex PCR, while the TCRdb copy is restricted to in-frame clones and leaves out a portion. The V and J calls and clone size were taken over from that table, and D and trimming were inferred from the DNA. The sample lists about 100,000 clones; approximately 89% were seen once. Germline trimming cut 2 bases from V and 8 bases from J; bases unmatched to any gene: 7. The V gene's germline CDR1 is MNHNY and CDR2 SVGAGI (reference sequence). This CDR3 contains 15 residues.

The sequenced sample consisted of peripheral blood. This receptor was identified in a man in his sixties with acute or convalescent COVID-19. The chain combines TRBV6-6 with TRBJ1-2; 11 nucleotides match TRBD1. Here the CDR3 reads CASSYIGQGAGGYTF. The DNA for the CDR3 is TGTGCCAGCAGTTACATCGGACAGGGGGCTGGAGGCTACACCTTC.